This T cell receptor (beta chain) emerged from a study of CD8+ T cells in alopecia areata (dated by TCRdb to the late 2010s). About the investigation overall: Treated patients were enrolled in an open-label pilot trial of oral tofacitinib, 5 to 10 mg twice daily, for moderate-to-severe alopecia areata. Tofacitinib was administered for 6 to 18 months, and 6 months of follow-up off drug were then conducted to assess delayed response and recurrence. The study used high-throughput TCRbeta sequencing to examine T cell clonal expansion in alopecia areata, in both the C3H/HeJ mouse model and human patients. Human TCRbeta sequencing covered scalp tissue and sorted CD4+ and CD8+ peripheral blood T cells from patchy and totalis/universalis alopecia areata patients and healthy controls. Tofacitinib-treated patients had biopsies at baseline and at 4 and 24 weeks of treatment, with a later scalp biopsy in several patients. Clonality in the scalp was compared among normal scalp (n=4), patchy alopecia areata scalp (n=8), and alopecia totalis/universalis scalp (n=8). RNA was extracted with the PAXgene miRNA kit for fixed scalp, the miRNeasy kit for PBMCs, and the RNeasy kit for mouse skin. immunoSEQ multiplex PCR using 35 Vbeta forward primers and 13 Jbeta reverse primers was used to amplify TCRbeta CDR3 regions. What the research found in general, with its limitations: Resident alphabeta T cells in normal human skin are also sequenced, complicating scalp TCR repertoire analysis, unlike mouse skin dominated by gammadelta T cells. Compared with normal scalp, lesional scalp, particularly in alopecia totalis/universalis, had higher clonality and more expanded CD8+ clones, which suggests antigenic drive. Compared with mice, TCR sequences shared between patients were less clear, possibly partly because of HLA diversity across the patient population.

Libraries were prepared through the immunoSEQ multiplex PCR assay. RNA was extracted from all samples and reverse transcribed into cDNA as template for TCR sequencing. First-strand cDNA was synthesized using SuperScript III with a 2:1 mix of oligo-dT and random hexamers. Amplification bias was assessed with a synthetic immune receptor repertoire, and residual bias was removed computationally. In the authors' own workflow: After raw reads were preprocessed to remove errors, the CDR3 was defined following IMGT conventions as running from the conserved cysteine to phenylalanine. To get clonality, Shannon entropy was normalized by log2 of the number of productive unique TCRs and the result was subtracted from 1. Scalp TCRbeta sequences were cross-referenced with sorted blood CD4 and CD8 repertoires so that the CD4 or CD8 identity of scalp clones could be inferred. This is the immuneACCESS table as TCRdb keeps it, with only in-frame sequences that have V and J called. A part of the clones is gone; compared with another copy, unresolved V genes explain less than half, and the rest is unexplained. The DNA was the basis for D and trimming; V, J and clone size are from that table. The sample contains about 120,000 clones, about two fifths of them found a single time. The ten largest make up 3.1% of the sample.

Lesional scalp punch biopsies and peripheral blood were obtained from alopecia areata patients. PBMCs were isolated by density centrifugation and stained for CD3, CD4 and CD8, after which CD4+ and CD8+ T cells were sorted on a FACSAria. The CDR3 starts with the cysteine, ends with the phenylalanine, and has 15 residues. Left in the record is the CDR3 DNA by itself, 45 bases read in frame from the first base. Looking up the germline V gene yields CDR1 SQVTM and CDR2 ANQGSEA. V loses 2 bases, J loses 0 bases, and the germline ends lie 13 bases apart. In regard to this clone: Its antigen is not yet known. No much larger clone is present one base from it, and per-base qualities are unavailable.

The specimen sequenced was CD4+ T cells sorted from blood. Rearrangement joined TRBV29-1 to TRBJ1-2; the D gene identity is not certain. This TCR derives from a human donor with alopecia areata. The CDR3 reads CSVESLPGANYGYTF. The nucleotide sequence is given as TGCAGCGTTGAAAGTCTTCCGGGCGCTAACTATGGCTACACCTTC.